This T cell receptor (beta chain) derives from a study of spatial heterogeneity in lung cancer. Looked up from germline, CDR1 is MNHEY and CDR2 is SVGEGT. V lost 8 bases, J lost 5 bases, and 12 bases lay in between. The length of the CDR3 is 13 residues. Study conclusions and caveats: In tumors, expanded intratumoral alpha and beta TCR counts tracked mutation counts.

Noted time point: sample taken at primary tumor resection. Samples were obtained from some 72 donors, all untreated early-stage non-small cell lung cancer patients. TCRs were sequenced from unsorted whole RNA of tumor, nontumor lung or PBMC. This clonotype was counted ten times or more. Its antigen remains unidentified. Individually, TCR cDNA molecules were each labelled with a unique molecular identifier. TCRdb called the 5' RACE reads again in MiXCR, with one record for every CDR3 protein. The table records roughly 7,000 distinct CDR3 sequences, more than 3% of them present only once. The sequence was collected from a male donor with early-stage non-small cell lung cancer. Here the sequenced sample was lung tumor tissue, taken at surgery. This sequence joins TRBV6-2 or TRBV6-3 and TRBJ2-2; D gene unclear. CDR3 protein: CASHLVKTGELFF. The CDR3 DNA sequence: TGTGCCAGCCACCTCGTTAAAACCGGGGAGCTGTTTTTT.